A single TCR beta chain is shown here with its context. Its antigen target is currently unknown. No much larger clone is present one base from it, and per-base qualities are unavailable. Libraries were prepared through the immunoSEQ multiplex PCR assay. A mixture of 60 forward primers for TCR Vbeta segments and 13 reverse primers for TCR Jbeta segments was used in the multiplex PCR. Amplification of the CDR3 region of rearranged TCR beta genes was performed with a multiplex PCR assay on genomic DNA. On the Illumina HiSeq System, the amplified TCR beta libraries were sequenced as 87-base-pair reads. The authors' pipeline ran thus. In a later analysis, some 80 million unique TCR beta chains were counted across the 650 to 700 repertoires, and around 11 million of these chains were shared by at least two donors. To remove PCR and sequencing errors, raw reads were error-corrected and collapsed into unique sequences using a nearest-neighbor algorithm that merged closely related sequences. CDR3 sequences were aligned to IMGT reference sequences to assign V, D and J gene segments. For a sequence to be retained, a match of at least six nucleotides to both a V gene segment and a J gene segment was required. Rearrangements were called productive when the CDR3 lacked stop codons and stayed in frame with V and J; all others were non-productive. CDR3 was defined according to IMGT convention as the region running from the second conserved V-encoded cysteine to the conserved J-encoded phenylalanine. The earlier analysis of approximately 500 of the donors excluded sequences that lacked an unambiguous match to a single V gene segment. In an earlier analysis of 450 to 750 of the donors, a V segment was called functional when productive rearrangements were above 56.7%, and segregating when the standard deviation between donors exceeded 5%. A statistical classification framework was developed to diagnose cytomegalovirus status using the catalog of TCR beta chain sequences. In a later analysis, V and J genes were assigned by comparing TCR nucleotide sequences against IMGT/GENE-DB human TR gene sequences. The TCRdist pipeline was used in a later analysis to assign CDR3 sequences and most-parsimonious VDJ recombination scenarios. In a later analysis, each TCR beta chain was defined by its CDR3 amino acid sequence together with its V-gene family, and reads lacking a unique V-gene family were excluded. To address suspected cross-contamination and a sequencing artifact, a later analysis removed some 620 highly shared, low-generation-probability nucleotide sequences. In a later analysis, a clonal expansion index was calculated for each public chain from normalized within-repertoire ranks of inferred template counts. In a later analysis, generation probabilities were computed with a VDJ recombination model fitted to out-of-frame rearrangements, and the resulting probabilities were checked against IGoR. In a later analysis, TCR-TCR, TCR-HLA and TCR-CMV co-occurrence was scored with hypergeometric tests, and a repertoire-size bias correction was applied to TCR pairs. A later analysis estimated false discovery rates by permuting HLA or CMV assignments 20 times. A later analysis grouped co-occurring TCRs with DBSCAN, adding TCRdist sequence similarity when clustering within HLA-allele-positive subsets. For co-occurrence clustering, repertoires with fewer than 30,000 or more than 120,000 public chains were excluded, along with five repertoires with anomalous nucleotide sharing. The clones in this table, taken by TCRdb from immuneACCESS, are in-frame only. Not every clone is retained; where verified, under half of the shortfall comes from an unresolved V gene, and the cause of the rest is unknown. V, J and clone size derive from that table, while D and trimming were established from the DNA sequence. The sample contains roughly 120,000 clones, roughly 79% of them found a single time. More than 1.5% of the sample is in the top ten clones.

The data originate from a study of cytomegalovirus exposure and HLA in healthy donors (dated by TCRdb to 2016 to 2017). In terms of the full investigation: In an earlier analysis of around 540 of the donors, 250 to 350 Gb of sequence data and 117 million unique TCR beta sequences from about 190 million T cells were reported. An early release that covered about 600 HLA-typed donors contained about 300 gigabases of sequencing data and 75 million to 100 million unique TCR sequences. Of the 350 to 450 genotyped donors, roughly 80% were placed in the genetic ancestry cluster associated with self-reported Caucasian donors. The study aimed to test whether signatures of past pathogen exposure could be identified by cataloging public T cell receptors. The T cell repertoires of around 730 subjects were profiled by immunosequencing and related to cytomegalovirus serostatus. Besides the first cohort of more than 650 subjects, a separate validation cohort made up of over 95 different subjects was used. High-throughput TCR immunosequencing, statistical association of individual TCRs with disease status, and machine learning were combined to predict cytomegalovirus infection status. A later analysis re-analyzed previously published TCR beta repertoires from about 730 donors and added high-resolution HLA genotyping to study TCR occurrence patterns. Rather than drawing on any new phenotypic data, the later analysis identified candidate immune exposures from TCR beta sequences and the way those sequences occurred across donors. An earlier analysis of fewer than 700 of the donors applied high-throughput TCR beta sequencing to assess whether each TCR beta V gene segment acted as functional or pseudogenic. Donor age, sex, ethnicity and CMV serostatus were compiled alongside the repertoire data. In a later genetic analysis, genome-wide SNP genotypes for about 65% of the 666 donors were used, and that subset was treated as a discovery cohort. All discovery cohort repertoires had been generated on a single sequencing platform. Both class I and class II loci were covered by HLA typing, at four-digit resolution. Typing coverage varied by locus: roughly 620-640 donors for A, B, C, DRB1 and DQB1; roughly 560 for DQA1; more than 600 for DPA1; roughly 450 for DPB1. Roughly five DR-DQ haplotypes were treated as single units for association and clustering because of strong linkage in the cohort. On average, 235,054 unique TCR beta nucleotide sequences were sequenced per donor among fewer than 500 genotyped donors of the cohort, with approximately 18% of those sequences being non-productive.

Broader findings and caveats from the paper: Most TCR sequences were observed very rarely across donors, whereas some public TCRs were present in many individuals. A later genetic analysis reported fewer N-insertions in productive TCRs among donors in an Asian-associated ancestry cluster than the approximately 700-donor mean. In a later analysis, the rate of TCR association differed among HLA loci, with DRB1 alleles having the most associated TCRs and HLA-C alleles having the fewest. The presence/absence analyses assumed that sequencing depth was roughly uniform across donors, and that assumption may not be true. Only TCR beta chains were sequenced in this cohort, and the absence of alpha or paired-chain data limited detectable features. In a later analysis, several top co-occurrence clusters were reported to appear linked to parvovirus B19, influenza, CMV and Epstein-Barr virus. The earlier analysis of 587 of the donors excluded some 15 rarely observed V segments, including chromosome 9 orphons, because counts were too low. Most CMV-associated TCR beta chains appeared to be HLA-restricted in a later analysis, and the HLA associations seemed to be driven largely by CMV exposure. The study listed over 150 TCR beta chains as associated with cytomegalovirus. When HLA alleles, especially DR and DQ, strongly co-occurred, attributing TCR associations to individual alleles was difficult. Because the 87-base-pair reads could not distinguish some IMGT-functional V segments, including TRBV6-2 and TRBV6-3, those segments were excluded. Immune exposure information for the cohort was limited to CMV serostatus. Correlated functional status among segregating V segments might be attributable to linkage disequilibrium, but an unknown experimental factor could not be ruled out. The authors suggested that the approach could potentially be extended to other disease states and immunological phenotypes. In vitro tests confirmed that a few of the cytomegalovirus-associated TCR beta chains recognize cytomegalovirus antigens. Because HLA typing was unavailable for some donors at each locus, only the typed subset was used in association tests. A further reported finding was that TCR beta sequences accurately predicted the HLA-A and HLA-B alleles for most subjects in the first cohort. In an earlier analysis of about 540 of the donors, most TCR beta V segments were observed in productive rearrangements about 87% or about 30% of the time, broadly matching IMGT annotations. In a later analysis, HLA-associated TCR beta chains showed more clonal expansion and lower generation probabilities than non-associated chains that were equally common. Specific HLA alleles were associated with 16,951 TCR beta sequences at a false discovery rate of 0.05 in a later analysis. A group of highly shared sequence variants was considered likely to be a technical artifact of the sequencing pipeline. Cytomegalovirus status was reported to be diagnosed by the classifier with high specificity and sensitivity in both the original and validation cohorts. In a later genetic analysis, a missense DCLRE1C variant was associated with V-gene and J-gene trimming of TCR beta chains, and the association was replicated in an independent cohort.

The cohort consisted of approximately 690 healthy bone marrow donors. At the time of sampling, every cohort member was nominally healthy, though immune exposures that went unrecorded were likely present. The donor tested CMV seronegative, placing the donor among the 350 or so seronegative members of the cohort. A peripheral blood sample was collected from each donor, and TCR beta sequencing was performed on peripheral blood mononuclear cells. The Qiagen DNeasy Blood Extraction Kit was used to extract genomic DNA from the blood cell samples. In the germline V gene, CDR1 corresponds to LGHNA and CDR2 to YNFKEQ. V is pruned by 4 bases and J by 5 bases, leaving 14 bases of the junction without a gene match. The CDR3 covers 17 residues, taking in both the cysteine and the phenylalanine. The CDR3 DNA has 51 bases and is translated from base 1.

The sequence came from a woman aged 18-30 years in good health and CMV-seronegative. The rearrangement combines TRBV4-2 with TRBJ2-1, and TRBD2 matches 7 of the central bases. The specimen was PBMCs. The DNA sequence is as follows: TGTGCCAGCAGCCGAGACGGGGGGACCGAGAGAGACAATGAGCAGTTCTTC. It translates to CASSRDGGTERDNEQFF.